This T cell receptor (beta chain) was found in a study of CD8 T cells in ankylosing spondylitis. TCRdb passed the 5' RACE reads through MiXCR, listing each CDR3 protein once. The sample contains 150,000 to 200,000 distinct CDR3 sequences, roughly a third of which appear only once. A word on this clonotype: The antigen remains unidentified.

Study-wide findings and caveats: Disease-associated clonotypes exhibited CD8+ identity and were relatively infrequent in peripheral blood.

The receptor's source is a male donor with ankylosing spondylitis. The sample was synovial fluid, either unsorted or a sorted T cell fraction (not recorded which).

CDR3 sequence reads: CASSARLGGQGYNEQFF. The CDR3 DNA follows: TGTGCCAGCAGCGCCCGCCTGGGGGGACAGGGTTACAATGAGCAGTTCTTC. The chain carries TRBV9 and TRBJ2-1, with 9 bases lining up with TRBD1. The germline CDR1 and CDR2 sequences are SGDLS and YYNGEE. There are 17 residues in the CDR3. V lost 3 bases, J lost 4 bases, and 11 bases stayed unmatched.